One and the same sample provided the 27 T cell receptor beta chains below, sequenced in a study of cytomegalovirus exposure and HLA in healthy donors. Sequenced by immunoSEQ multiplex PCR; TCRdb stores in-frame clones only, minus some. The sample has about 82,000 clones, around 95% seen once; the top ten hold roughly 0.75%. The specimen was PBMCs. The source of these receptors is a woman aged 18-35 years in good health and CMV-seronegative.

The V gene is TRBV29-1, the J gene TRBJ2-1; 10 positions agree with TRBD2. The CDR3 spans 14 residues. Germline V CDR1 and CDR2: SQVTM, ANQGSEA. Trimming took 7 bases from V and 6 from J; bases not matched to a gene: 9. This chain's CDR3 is CSGLLAGAGNEQFF. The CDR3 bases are TGCAGCGGGCTGCTAGCGGGAGCAGGCAATGAGCAGTTCTTC.

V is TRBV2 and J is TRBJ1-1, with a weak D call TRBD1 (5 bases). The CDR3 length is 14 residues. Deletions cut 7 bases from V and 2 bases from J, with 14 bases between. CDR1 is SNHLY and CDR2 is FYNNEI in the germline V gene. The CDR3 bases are TGTGCCAGCATGACCCTCAGGGAAAACACTGAAGCTTTCTTT. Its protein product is CASMTLRENTEAFF.

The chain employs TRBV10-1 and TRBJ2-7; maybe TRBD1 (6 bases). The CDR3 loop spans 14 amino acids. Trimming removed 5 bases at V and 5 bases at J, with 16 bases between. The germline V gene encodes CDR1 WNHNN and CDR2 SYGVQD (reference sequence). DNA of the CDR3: TGCGCCAGCAGTATTGGGCAGGGGTTCCACGAGCAGTACTTC. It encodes CASSIGQGFHEQYF.

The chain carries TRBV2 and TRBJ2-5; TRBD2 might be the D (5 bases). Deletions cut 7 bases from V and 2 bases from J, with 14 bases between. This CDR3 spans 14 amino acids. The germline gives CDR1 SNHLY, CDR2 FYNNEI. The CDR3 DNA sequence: TGTGCCAGCAACCCTAGCTTAGGACAAGAGACCCAGTACTTC. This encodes CASNPSLGQETQYF.

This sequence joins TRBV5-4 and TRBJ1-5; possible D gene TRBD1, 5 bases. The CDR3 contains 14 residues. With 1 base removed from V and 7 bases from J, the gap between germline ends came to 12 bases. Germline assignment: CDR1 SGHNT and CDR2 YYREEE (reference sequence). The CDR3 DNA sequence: TGTGCCAGCAGCTTGACAGGTGATAAACAGCCCCAGCATTTT. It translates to CASSLTGDKQPQHF.

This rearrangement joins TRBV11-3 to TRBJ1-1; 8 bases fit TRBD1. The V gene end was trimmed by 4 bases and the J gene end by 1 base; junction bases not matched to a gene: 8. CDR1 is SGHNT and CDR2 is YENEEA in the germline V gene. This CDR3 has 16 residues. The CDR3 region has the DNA TGTGCCAGCAGCTCCTCCGGGACAGGAGAGAACACTGAAGCTTTCTTT. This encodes CASSSSGTGENTEAFF.

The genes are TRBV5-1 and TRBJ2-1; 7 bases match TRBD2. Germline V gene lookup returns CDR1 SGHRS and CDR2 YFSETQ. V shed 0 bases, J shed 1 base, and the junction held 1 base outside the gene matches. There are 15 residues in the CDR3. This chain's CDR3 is CASSLEAGSYNEQFF. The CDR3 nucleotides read TGCGCCAGCAGCTTGGAAGCGGGGTCCTACAATGAGCAGTTCTTC.

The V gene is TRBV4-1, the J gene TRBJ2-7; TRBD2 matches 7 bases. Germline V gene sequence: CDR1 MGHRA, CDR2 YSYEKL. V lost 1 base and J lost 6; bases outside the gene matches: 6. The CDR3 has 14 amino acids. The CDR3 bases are TGCGCCAGCAGCCAAGTGGCGGGAGTAGGCGAGCAGTACTTC. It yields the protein CASSQVAGVGEQYF.

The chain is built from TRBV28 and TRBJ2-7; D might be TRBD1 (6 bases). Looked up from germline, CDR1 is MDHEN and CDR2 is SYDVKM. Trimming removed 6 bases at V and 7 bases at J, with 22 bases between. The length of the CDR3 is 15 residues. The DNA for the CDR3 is TGTGCCAGCAGCACAGGACCCGACAGGCCAACTGAGCAGTACTTC. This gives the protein CASSTGPDRPTEQYF. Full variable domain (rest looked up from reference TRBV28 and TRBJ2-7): DVKVTQSSRYLVKRTGEKVFLECVQDMDHENMFWYRQDPGLGLRLIYFSYDVKMKEKGDIPEGYSVSREKKERFSLILESASTNQTSMYLCASSTGPDRPTEQYFGPGTRLTVT.

The CDR3 nucleotides read TGTGCCATCAGAGGACAGGGAGCTAGGGCTACCTCTGGAAACACCATATATTTT. Amino acid sequence: CAIRGQGARATSGNTIYF. The V call is TRBV10-3, the J call TRBJ1-3; TRBD1 aligns across 8 bases. This CDR3 contains 18 residues. Looked up from germline, CDR1 is ENHRY and CDR2 is SYGVKD. V was pared by 6 bases and J by 0 bases, with 13 bases of the junction left unmatched.

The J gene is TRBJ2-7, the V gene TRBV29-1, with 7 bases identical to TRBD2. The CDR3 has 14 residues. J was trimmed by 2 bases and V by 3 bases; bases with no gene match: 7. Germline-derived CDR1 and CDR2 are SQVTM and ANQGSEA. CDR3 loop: CSVDGGSLTYEQYF. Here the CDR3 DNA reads TGCAGCGTTGACGGGGGGTCTTTGACCTACGAGCAGTACTTC.

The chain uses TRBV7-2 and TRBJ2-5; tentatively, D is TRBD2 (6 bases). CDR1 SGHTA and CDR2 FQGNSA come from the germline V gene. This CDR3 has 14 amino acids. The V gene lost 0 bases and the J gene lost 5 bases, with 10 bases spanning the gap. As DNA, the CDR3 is TGTGCCAGCAGCTTAGCGCGGGACGGGGAGACCCAGTACTTC. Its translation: CASSLARDGETQYF.

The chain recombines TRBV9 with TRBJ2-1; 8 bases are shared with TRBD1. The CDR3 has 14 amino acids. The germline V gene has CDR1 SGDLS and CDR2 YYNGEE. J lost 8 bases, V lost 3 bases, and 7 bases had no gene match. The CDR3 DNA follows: TGTGCCAGCAGCGCGATGAACAGGGGGGATGAGCAGTTCTTC. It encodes CASSAMNRGDEQFF.

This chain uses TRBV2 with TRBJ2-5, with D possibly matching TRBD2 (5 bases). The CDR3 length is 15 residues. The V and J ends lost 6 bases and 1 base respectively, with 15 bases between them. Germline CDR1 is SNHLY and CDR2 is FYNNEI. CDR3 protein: CASSAGPRAQETQYF. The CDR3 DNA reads TGTGCCAGCAGCGCCGGTCCGAGGGCCCAAGAGACCCAGTACTTC.

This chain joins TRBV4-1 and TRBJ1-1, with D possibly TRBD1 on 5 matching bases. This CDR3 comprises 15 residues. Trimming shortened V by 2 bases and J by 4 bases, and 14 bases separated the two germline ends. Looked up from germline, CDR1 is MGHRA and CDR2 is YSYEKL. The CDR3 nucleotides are TGCGCCAGCAGCCAACTAGGACGGGGGAGCACTGAAGCTTTCTTT. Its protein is CASSQLGRGSTEAFF.

The CDR3 DNA sequence: TGTGCCTGGGCCCCAAAACAGGGGGCGCGGGGGACCCAGCCCCAGCATTTT. Translation: CAWAPKQGARGTQPQHF. The chain carries TRBV30 and TRBJ1-5; 9 bases fit TRBD1. Germline V gene sequence: CDR1 GTSNPN, CDR2 SVGIG (reference sequence). Trimming removed 5 bases from V and 7 bases from J; junction bases left unmatched: 18. The CDR3 loop spans 17 amino acids.

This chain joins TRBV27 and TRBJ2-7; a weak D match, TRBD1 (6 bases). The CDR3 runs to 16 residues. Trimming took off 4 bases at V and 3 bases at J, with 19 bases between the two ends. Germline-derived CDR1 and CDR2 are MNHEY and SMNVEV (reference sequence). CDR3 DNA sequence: TGTGCCAGCAGTTCCCTAGCCGGGACACGACTCTACGAGCAGTACTTC. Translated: CASSSLAGTRLYEQYF.

The CDR3 DNA sequence: TGTGCCACCCTATCGGGGGACCTACCCACGGGGACCTTC. It yields the protein CATLSGDLPTGTF. The chain couples TRBV10-3 to TRBJ1-2, with D possibly TRBD1 on 5 matching bases. The germline V gene has CDR1 ENHRY and CDR2 SYGVKD. The CDR3 totals 13 residues. Deletions cut 10 bases from V and 14 bases from J, with 26 bases between.

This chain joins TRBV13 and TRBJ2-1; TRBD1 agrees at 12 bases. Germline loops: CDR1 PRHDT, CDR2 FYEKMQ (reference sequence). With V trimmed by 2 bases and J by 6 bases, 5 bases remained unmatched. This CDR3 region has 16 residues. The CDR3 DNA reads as TGTGCCAGCAGCTTACCGGGACAGGGGGCGCGCAATGAGCAGTTCTTC. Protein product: CASSLPGQGARNEQFF.

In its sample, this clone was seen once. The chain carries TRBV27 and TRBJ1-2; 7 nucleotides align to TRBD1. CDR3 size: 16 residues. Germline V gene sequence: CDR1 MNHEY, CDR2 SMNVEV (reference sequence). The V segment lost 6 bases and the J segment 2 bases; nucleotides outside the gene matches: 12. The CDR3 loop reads CASSLTRDSRNYGYTF. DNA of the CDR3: TGTGCCAGCAGCCTGACGAGGGACAGCCGCAACTATGGCTACACCTTC.

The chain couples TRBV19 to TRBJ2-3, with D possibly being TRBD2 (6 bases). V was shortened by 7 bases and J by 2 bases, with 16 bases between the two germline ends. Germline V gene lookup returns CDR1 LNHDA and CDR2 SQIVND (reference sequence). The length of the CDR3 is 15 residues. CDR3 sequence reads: CASTYRAGLTDTQYF. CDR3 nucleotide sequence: TGTGCCAGTACCTATAGGGCGGGACTCACAGATACGCAGTATTTT.

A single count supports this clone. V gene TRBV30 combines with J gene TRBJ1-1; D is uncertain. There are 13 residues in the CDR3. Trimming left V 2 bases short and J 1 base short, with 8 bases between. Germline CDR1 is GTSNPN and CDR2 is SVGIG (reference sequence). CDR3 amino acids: CAWSKEGNTEAFF. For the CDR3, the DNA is TGTGCCTGGAGTAAAGAGGGGAACACTGAAGCTTTCTTT.

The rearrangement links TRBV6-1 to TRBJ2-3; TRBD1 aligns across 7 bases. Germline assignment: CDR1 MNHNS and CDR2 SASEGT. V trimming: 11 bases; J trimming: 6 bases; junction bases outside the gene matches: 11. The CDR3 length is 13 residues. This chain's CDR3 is CASLKGAGDTQYF. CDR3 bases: TGTGCCTCCTTGAAGGGGGCAGGCGATACGCAGTATTTT.

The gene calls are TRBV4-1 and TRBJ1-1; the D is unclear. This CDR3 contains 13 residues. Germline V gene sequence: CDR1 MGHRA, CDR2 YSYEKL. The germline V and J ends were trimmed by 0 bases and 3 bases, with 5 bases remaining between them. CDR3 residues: CASSQDPDTEAFF. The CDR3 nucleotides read TGCGCCAGCAGCCAAGATCCCGACACTGAAGCTTTCTTT.

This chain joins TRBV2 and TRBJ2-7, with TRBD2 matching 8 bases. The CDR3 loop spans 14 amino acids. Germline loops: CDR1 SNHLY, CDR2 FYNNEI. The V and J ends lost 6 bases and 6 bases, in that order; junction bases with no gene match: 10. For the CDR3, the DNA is TGTGCCAGCAGATCGACTAGCGCCCTCTCCGAGCAGTACTTC. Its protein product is CASRSTSALSEQYF. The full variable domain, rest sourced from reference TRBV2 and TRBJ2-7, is EPEVTQTPSHQVTQMGQEVILRCVPISNHLYFYWYRQILGQKVEFLVSFYNNEISEKSEIFDDQFSVERPDGSNFTLKIRSTKLEDSAMYFCASRSTSALSEQYFGPGTRLTVT.

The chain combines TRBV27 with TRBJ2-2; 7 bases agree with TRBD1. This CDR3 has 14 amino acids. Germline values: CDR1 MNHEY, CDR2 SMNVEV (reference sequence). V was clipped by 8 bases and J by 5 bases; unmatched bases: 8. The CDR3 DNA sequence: TGTGCCAGCTTACGGGACAGAACAACCGGGGAGCTGTTTTTT. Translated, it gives CASLRDRTTGELFF.

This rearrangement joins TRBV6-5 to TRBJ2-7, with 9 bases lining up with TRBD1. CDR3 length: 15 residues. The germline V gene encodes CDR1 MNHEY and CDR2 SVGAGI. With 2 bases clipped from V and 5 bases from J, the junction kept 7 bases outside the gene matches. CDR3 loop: CASSYGQGTFHEQYF. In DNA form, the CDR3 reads TGTGCCAGCAGTTACGGACAGGGGACTTTCCACGAGCAGTACTTC.